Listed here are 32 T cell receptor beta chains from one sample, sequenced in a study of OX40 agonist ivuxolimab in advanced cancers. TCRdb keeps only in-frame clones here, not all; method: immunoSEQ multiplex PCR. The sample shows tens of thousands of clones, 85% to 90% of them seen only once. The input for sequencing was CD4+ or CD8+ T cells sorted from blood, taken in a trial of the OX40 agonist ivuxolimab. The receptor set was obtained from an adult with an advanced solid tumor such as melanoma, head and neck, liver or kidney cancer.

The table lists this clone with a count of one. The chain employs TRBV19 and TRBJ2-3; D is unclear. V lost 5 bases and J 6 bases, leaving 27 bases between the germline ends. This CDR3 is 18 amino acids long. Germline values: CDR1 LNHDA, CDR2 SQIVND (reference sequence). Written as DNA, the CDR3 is TGTGCCAGTAGTTCTGGAGTGGTACTGGGCAGCACCGATGATACGCAGTATTTT. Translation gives CASSSGVVLGSTDDTQYF.

The CDR3 loop is CSVEGEDHYGYTF. The CDR3 nucleotides are TGCAGCGTTGAAGGGGAGGACCACTATGGCTACACCTTC. The chain is built from TRBV29-1 and TRBJ1-2, with D unclear. Germline CDR1 reads SQVTM; CDR2 reads ANQGSEA. V dropped 1 base and J dropped 3 bases, with 9 bases sitting between them. CDR3 length: 13 residues.

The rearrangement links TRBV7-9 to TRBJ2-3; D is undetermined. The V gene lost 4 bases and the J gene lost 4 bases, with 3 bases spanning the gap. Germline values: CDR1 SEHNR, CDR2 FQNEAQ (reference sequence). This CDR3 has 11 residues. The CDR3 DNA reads TGTGCCAGCAGCTATGCAGATACGCAGTATTTT. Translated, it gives CASSYADTQYF.

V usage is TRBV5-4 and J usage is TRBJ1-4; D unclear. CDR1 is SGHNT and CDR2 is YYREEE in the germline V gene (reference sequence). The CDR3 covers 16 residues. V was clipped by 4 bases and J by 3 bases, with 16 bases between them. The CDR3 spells CASSENPDLSNEKLFF. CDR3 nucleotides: TGTGCCAGCAGCGAAAACCCAGATTTATCTAATGAAAAACTGTTTTTT. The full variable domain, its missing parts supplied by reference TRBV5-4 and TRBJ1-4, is ETGVTQSPTHLIKTRGQQVTLRCSSQSGHNTVSWYQQALGQGPQFIFQYYREEENGRGNFPPRFSGLQFPNYSSELNVNALELDDSALYLCASSENPDLSNEKLFFGSGTQLSVL.

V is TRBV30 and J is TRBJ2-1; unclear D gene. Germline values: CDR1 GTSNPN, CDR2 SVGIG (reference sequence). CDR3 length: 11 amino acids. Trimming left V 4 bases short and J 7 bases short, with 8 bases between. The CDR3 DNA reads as TGTGCCTGGAATAATGTTAATGAGCAGTTCTTC. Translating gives CAWNNVNEQFF. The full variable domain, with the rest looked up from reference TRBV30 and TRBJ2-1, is SQTIHQWPATLVQPVGSPLSLECTVEGTSNPNLYWYRQAAGRGLQLLFYSVGIGQISSEVPQNLSASRPQDRQFILSSKKLLLSDSGFYLCAWNNVNEQFFGPGTRLTVL.

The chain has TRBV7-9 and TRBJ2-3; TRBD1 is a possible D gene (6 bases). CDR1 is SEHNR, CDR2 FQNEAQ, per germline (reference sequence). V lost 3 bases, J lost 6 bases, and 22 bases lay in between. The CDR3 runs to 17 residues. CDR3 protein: CASSFPPGQNDRDTQYF. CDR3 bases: TGTGCCAGCAGCTTTCCTCCGGGACAAAACGATCGGGATACGCAGTATTTT.

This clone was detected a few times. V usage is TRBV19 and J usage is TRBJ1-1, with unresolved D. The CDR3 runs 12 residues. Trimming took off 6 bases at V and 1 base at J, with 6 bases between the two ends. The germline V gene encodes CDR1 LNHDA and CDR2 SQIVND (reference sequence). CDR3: CASRYSNTEAFF. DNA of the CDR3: TGTGCCAGTAGATATTCGAACACTGAAGCTTTCTTT.

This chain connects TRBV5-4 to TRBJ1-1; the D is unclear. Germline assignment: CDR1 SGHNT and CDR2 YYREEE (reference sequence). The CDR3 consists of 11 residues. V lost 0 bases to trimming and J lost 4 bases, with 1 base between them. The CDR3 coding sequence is TGTGCCAGCAGCTTGGCCACTGAAGCTTTCTTT. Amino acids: CASSLATEAFF.

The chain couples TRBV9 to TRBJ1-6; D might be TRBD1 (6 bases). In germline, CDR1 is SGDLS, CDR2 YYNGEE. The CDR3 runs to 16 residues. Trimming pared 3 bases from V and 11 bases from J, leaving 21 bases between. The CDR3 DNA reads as TGTGCCAGCAGCGCCGGGCGTCTTACAGGGAATACACCCCTCCACTTT. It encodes CASSAGRLTGNTPLHF.

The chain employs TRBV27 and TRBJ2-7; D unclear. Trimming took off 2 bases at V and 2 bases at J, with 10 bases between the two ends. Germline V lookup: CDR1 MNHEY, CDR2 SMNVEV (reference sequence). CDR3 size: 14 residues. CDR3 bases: TGTGCCAGCAGTTTAATCGGCCAGGCCTACGAGCAGTACTTC. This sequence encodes CASSLIGQAYEQYF.

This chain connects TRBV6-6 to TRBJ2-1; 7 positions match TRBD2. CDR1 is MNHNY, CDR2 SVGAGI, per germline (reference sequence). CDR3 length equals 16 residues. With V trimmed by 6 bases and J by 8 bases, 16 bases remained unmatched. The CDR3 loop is CASRPVIGRFYDEQFF. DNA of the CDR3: TGTGCCAGCAGGCCTGTTATCGGGAGGTTTTATGATGAGCAGTTCTTC.

The chain's CDR3 is CASSLVGVYEQYF. The CDR3 DNA sequence: TGTGCCAGCAGCTTAGTAGGGGTGTACGAGCAGTACTTC. The chain uses TRBV7-8 and TRBJ2-7, with a possible D match to TRBD1 (5 bases). CDR1 and CDR2 from the germline V gene are SGHVS and FQNEAQ. V was clipped by 1 base and J by 4 bases, with 8 bases between them. The CDR3 extends over 13 amino acids.

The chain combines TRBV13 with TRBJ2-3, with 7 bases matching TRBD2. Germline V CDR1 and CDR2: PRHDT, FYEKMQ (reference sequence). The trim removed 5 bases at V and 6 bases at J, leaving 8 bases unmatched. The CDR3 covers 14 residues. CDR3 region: CASSPTPGGDTQYF. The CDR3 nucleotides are TGTGCCAGCAGCCCCACTCCCGGGGGGGATACGCAGTATTTT.

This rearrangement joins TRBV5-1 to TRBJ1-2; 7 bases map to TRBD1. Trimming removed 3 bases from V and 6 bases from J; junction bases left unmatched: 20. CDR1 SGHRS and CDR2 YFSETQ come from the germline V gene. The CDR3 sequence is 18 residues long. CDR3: CASSWRNSGTESFDGYTF. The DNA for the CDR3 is TGCGCCAGCAGCTGGAGGAATTCAGGGACAGAGTCTTTTGATGGCTACACCTTC.

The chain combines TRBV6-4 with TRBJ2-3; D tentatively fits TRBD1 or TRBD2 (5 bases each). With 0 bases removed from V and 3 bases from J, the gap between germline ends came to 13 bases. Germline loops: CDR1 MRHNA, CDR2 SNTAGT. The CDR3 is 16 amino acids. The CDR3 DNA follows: TGTGCCAGCAGTGACTCGACTGGGGGTCATACAGATACGCAGTATTTT. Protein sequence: CASSDSTGGHTDTQYF.

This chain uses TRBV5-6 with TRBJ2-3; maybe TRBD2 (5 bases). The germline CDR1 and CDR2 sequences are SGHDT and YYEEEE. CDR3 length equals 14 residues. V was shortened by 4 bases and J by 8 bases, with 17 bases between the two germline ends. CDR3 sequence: CASSPTRGFGTQYF. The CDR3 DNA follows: TGTGCCAGCAGCCCCACCCGAGGGTTTGGTACGCAGTATTTT. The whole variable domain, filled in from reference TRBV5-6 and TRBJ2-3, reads DAGVTQSPTHLIKTRGQQVTLRCSPKSGHDTVSWYQQALGQGPQFIFQYYEEEERQRGNFPDRFSGHQFPNYSSELNVNALLLGDSALYLCASSPTRGFGTQYFGPGTRLTVL.

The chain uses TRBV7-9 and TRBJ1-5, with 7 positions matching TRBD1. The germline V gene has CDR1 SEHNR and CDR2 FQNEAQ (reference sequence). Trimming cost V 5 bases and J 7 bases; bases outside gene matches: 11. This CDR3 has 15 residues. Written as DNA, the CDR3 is TGTGCCAGCAGCAAGACAGAGGGGGCTTCGCAGCCCCAGCATTTT. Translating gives CASSKTEGASQPQHF. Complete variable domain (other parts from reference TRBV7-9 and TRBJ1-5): DTGVSQNPRHKITKRGQNVTFRCDPISEHNRLYWYRQTLGQGPEFLTYFQNEAQLEKSRLLSDRFSAERPKGSFSTLEIQRTEQGDSAMYLCASSKTEGASQPQHFGDGTRLSIL.

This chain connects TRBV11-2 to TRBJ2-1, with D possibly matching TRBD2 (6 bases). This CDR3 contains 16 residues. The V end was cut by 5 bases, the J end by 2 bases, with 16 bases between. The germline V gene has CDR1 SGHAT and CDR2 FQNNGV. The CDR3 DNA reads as TGTGCCAGCAGCCCCGAAGGCGGGGTAACCTACAATGAGCAGTTCTTC. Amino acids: CASSPEGGVTYNEQFF.

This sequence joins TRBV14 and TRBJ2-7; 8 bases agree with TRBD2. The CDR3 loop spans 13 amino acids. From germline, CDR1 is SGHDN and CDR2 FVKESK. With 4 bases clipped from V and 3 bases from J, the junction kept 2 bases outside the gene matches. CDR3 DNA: TGTGCCAGCAGCCCTGGGACTAGCTACGAGCAGTACTTC. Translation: CASSPGTSYEQYF.

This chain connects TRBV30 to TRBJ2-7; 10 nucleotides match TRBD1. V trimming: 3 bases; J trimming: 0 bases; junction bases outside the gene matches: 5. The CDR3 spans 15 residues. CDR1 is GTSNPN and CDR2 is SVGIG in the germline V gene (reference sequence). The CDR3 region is CAWSTGQGTSYEQYF. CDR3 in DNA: TGTGCCTGGAGCACGGGACAGGGGACCTCCTACGAGCAGTACTTC.

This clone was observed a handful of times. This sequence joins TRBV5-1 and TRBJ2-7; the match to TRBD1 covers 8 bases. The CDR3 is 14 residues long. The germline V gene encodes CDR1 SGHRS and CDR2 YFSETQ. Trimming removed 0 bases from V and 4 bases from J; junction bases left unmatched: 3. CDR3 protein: CASSLGQGLYEQYF. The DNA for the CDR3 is TGCGCCAGCAGCTTGGGACAGGGGCTATACGAGCAGTACTTC.

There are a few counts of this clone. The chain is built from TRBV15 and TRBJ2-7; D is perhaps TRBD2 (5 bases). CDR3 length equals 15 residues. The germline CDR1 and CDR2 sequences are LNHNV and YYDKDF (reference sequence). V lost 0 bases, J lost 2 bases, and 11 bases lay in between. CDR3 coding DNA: TGTGCCACCAGCAGAGATCGTACGGGGACCTACGAGCAGTACTTC. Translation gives CATSRDRTGTYEQYF.

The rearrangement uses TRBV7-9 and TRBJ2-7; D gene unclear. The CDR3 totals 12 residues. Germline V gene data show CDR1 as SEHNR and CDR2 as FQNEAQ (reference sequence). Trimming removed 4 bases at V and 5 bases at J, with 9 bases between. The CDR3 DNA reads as TGTGCCAGCAGCTCCGCCTCGAACGAGCAGTACTTC. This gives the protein CASSSASNEQYF.

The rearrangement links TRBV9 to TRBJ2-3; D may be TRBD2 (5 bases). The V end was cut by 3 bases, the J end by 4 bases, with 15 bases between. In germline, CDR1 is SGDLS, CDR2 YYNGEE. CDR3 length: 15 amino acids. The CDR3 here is CASSATGLPPDTQYF. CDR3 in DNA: TGTGCCAGCAGCGCGACCGGACTCCCCCCAGATACGCAGTATTTT.

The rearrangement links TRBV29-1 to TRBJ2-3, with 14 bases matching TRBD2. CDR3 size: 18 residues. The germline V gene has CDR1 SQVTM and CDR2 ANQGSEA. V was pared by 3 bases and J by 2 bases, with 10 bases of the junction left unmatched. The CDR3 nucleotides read TGCAGCGTTGAGGGACTAGCGGGAGAAAAAGGGTTCACAGATACGCAGTATTTT. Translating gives CSVEGLAGEKGFTDTQYF.

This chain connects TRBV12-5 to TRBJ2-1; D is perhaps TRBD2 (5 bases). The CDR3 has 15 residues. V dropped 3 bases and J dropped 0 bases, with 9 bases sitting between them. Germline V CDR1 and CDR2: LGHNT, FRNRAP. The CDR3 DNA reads TGTGCTAGTGGTTTCACGGGGAGCTCCTACAATGAGCAGTTCTTC. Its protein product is CASGFTGSSYNEQFF.

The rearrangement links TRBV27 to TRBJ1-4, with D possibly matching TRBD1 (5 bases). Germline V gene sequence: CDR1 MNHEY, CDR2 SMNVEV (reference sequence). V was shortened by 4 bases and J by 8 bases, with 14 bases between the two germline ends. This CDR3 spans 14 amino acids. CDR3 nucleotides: TGTGCCAGCAGTTCACGGGACGTAGGGGAAAAACTGTTTTTT. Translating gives CASSSRDVGEKLFF.

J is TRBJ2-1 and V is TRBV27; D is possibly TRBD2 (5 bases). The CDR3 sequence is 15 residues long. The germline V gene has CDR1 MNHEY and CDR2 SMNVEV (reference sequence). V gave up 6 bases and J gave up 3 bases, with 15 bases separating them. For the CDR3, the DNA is TGTGCCAGCAGCTACCGGGATAAAAACTACAATGAGCAGTTCTTC. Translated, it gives CASSYRDKNYNEQFF.

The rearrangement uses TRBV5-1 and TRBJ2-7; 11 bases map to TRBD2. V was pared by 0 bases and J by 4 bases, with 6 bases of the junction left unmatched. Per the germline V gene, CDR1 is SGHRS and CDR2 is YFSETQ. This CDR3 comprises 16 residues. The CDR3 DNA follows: TGCGCCAGCAGCTTGGAGCCTAGCGGGGGGCAGTACGAGCAGTACTTC. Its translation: CASSLEPSGGQYEQYF.

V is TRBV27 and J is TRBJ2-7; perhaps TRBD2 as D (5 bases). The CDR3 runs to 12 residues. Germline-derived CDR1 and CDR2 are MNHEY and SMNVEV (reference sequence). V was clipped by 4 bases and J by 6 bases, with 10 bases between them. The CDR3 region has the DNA TGTGCCAGCAGTTGGGCAGGAGGCGAGCAGTACTTC. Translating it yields CASSWAGGEQYF.

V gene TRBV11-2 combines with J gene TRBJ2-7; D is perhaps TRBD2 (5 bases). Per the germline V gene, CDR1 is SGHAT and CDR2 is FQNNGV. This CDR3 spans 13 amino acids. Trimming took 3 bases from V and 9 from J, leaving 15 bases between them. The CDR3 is CASSFPGGLGQYF. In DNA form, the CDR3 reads TGTGCCAGCAGCTTCCCCGGCGGGTTGGGGCAGTACTTC.

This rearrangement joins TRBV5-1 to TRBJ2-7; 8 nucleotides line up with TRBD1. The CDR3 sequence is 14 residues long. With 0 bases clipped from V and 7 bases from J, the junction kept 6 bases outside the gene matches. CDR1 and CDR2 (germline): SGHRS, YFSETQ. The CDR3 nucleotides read TGCGCCAGCAGCTTGGGACAGGGGATTGGGGAGCAGTACTTC. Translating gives CASSLGQGIGEQYF.